The clone carrying this T cell receptor beta chain came up many times. Its antigen is unidentified. This record comes from a study of response to subunit inactivated influenza vaccine. Whole-study results and caveats: That few new T cells are recruited by each seasonal influenza vaccination was the authors' suggestion.

TCRdb itself ran the RT-PCR reads through MiXCR, one entry per CDR3 protein. The data contain 630,000 or so distinct CDR3 sequences, 15% to 19% of them singletons. Sequenced material: PBMCs from blood, taken 11 to 12 days after vaccination. This sequence was found in a man aged 50 or older who received an inactivated influenza vaccine.

The CDR3 bases are TGTGCCAGCAGCCCCCGACAAGCGGGAAGTACCGGGGAGCTGTTTTTT. Protein product: CASSPRQAGSTGELFF. The chain uses TRBV5-5 and TRBJ2-2, with 7 bases matching TRBD2. The germline gives CDR1 SGHKS, CDR2 YYEKEE (reference sequence). The J segment lost 5 bases and the V segment lost 4 bases, leaving 11 bases of the junction unmatched. The CDR3 runs 16 residues.